Listed below are T cell receptor beta chains from one sample, sequenced in a study of CD8 T cells in Susac syndrome. MiXCR was run by TCRdb on the immunoSEQ multiplex PCR reads, yielding one entry per CDR3 protein. The data contain over 150,000 distinct CDR3 sequences, around 95% of them singletons. Sample: CD4+ T cells from PBMCs. Every receptor here comes from a human donor with Susac syndrome. Each CDR3 is given with its conserved first and last residue. Each record gives: CDR3 DNA, CDR3 protein, V gene, J gene, clone size, D gene. A D gene is named only where the DNA matches it firmly. A clone size is listed for some rows: how often the clone was seen (once, few, many), or a class if it is expanded.

DNA: TGTGCCACCTCCCGACAGTCTAACTATGGCTACACCTTC
CDR3: CATSRQSNYGYTF
V: TRBV6-6
J: TRBJ1-2
size: .
D: .

DNA: TGTGCCAGCAGCTTAGAAAGAGGTGGGGAAGCTTTCTTT
CDR3: CASSLERGGEAFF
V: TRBV11-2
J: TRBJ1-1
size: .
D: .

DNA: TGCGCCAGCACCCCCCCACTAGCGGGAGTGGAGACCCAGTACTTC
CDR3: CASTPPLAGVETQYF
V: TRBV5-1
J: TRBJ2-5
size: .
D: TRBD2

DNA: TGTGCCAGCAGCTCTCAAAAGAGGACAGGGACCTTGAACTATGGCTACACCTTC
CDR3: CASSSQKRTGTLNYGYTF
V: TRBV11-2
J: TRBJ1-2
size: once
D: TRBD1

DNA: TGTGCCAGCAGCTCAAGCACAGATACGCAGTATTTT
CDR3: CASSSSTDTQYF
V: TRBV7-9
J: TRBJ2-3
size: many
D: .

DNA: TGCAGTGCCGGGGGCGGGGTCACAGATACGCAGTATTTT
CDR3: CSAGGGVTDTQYF
V: TRBV20-1
J: TRBJ2-3
size: .
D: .

DNA: TGTGCCAGTAGTAACAGGGGTACCACAGATACGCAGTATTTT
CDR3: CASSNRGTTDTQYF
V: TRBV19
J: TRBJ2-3
size: .
D: TRBD1

DNA: TGTGCCACCAGTGATTCATCAGACAGGATAGCCTACAATGAGCAGTTCTTC
CDR3: CATSDSSDRIAYNEQFF
V: TRBV24-1
J: TRBJ2-1
size: .
D: .

DNA: TGCAGCGTTGGAACCTCTGGGGGCAATCAGCCCCAGCATTTT
CDR3: CSVGTSGGNQPQHF
V: TRBV29-1
J: TRBJ1-5
size: .
D: .

DNA: TGTGCCGGTCGAGACCCGACCCCGGGGGAGGGTGGCTACACCTTC
CDR3: CAGRDPTPGEGGYTF
V: TRBV28
J: TRBJ1-2
size: .
D: .

DNA: TGCAGCGCCTCAGGGGGACAGGGGGCGGGTACTGAAGCTTTCTTT
CDR3: CSASGGQGAGTEAFF
V: TRBV29-1
J: TRBJ1-1
size: .
D: TRBD1

DNA: TGCAGTGCTGGTCCCGGGACAAGGAACACTGAAGCTTTCTTT
CDR3: CSAGPGTRNTEAFF
V: TRBV20-1
J: TRBJ1-1
size: .
D: .

DNA: TGCAGCGTTGCACAGGTGGGACAGGCACGAAATCAGCCCCAGCATTTT
CDR3: CSVAQVGQARNQPQHF
V: TRBV29-1
J: TRBJ1-5
size: once
D: TRBD1

DNA: TGTGCCAGCTCAGAAACCTACGAGCAGTACTTC
CDR3: CASSETYEQYF
V: TRBV28
J: TRBJ2-7
size: .
D: .

DNA: TGTGCCAGCGCGGTGCCTAGCACAGATACGCAGTATTTT
CDR3: CASAVPSTDTQYF
V: TRBV28
J: TRBJ2-3
size: .
D: .

DNA: TGTGCCAGCAGTTACTCGATGGCGGGATGGAGCTCCTATAATTCACCCCTCCACTTT
CDR3: CASSYSMAGWSSYNSPLHF
V: TRBV6-5
J: TRBJ1-6
size: .
D: .

DNA: TGTGCCAGCAGTTTCGCGCTAGCGGGCTTCTACGAGCAGTACTTC
CDR3: CASSFALAGFYEQYF
V: TRBV28
J: TRBJ2-7
size: .
D: TRBD2

DNA: TGTGCCAGCAGTTTCAAAGCAGATGTGGATGGCTACACCTTC
CDR3: CASSFKADVDGYTF
V: TRBV12-3/TRBV12-4
J: TRBJ1-2
size: .
D: .

DNA: TGCAGCGTTGACCAGGACAGGGAATATGGCTACACCTTC
CDR3: CSVDQDREYGYTF
V: TRBV29-1
J: TRBJ1-2
size: .
D: TRBD1

DNA: TGCGCCAGCAGCTACCTTGGGGGAACGACAGATACGCAGTATTTT
CDR3: CASSYLGGTTDTQYF
V: TRBV4-1
J: TRBJ2-3
size: .
D: .

DNA: TGTGCCAGCAGTTTTTGGGTCCAGGGGCTGAACACTGAAGCTTTCTTT
CDR3: CASSFWVQGLNTEAFF
V: TRBV12-3/TRBV12-4
J: TRBJ1-1
size: .
D: .

DNA: TGTGCCAGTTCCGCCTCACAGTACCAAGAGACCCAGTACTTC
CDR3: CASSASQYQETQYF
V: TRBV7-9
J: TRBJ2-5
size: .
D: .

DNA: TGTGCCAGCAGCTTAGGGACCTACGAGCAGTACTTC
CDR3: CASSLGTYEQYF
V: TRBV5-6
J: TRBJ2-7
size: .
D: .

DNA: TGCAGTGCAACCGGGGGGAGGTATGAGCAGTTCTTC
CDR3: CSATGGRYEQFF
V: TRBV20-1
J: TRBJ2-1
size: .
D: TRBD2

DNA: TGTGCCAGCAGCCCCAGGGTGGGTGGCACAGATACGCAGTATTTT
CDR3: CASSPRVGGTDTQYF
V: TRBV9
J: TRBJ2-3
size: once
D: .

DNA: TGCAGCGTTGAAGGAGTTCGAGGGGCGGGATCCTACGAGCAGTACTTC
CDR3: CSVEGVRGAGSYEQYF
V: TRBV29-1
J: TRBJ2-7
size: .
D: .

DNA: TGTGCCAGCAGTTACTCCTCCCCGGGCAATCAGCCCCAGCATTTT
CDR3: CASSYSSPGNQPQHF
V: TRBV6-6
J: TRBJ1-5
size: once
D: .

DNA: TGCAGCGTTAAGACGACAGGGTTGGGGGGCTACACCTTC
CDR3: CSVKTTGLGGYTF
V: TRBV29-1
J: TRBJ1-2
size: .
D: TRBD1

DNA: TGTGCCGCCCGGGCCCTTGAAGCTTTCTTT
CDR3: CAARALEAFF
V: TRBV30
J: TRBJ1-1
size: .
D: .

DNA: TGTGCCAGCTCCCCGGGACTAGCGGCAGCCTACGAGCAGTACTTC
CDR3: CASSPGLAAAYEQYF
V: TRBV18
J: TRBJ2-7
size: .
D: TRBD2

DNA: TGTGCCAGCCGACAGGCCGCAACGAGATACGAGCAGTACTTC
CDR3: CASRQAATRYEQYF
V: TRBV21-1
J: TRBJ2-7
size: .
D: .

DNA: TGTGCCAGCAGACTAGCGGGAGGGCCCTCAGAGACCCAGTACTTC
CDR3: CASRLAGGPSETQYF
V: TRBV27
J: TRBJ2-5
size: .
D: TRBD2

DNA: TGTGCCAGCAGCCTTTTCGGCGAATACGAGCAGTACTTC
CDR3: CASSLFGEYEQYF
V: TRBV25-1
J: TRBJ2-7
size: .
D: .

DNA: TGTGCCAGCAGCTTAGGTCGCTTTAGCTCCTACGAGCAGTACTTC
CDR3: CASSLGRFSSYEQYF
V: TRBV7-8
J: TRBJ2-7
size: .
D: .

DNA: TGTGCCAGCAGTTACTCAAGTGGTCAAGGCGGCAATCAGCCCCAGCATTTT
CDR3: CASSYSSGQGGNQPQHF
V: TRBV6-5
J: TRBJ1-5
size: .
D: .

DNA: TGTGCCAGCAAGTCGGGTGGGGAGAGGCGCGCGCAGTACTTC
CDR3: CASKSGGERRAQYF
V: TRBV28
J: TRBJ2-7
size: .
D: .

DNA: TGCAGCGTTGACGATGCAAGACGGGACACTGAAGCTTTCTTT
CDR3: CSVDDARRDTEAFF
V: TRBV29-1
J: TRBJ1-1
size: .
D: .

DNA: TGTGCCAGCAGTCCCCATGCGGAAAGGAATCAGCCCCAGCATTTT
CDR3: CASSPHAERNQPQHF
V: TRBV27
J: TRBJ1-5
size: .
D: .

DNA: TGCAGCGTCCGAAAGGGGGCTGAGGAGACCCAGTACTTC
CDR3: CSVRKGAEETQYF
V: TRBV29-1
J: TRBJ2-5
size: .
D: TRBD1

DNA: TGTGCCAGCAGCCTCCCCGGAGGGGCCTCCTACAATGAGCAGTTCTTC
CDR3: CASSLPGGASYNEQFF
V: TRBV3-1
J: TRBJ2-1
size: .
D: .

DNA: TGTGCCAGCAGGAAAAACGGGGGAAACACCATATATTTT
CDR3: CASRKNGGNTIYF
V: TRBV25-1
J: TRBJ1-3
size: .
D: .

DNA: TGTGCCAGTAGTAGCCAGGGTCTGGAGACCCAGTACTTC
CDR3: CASSSQGLETQYF
V: TRBV19
J: TRBJ2-5
size: few
D: .

DNA: TGCAGTGCCAAAAGCTGGGACAGGGGGACTGAAGCTTTCTTT
CDR3: CSAKSWDRGTEAFF
V: TRBV20-1
J: TRBJ1-1
size: .
D: TRBD1

DNA: TGTGCCAGCAGCAACACACCGGGTCAGCAAGAGACCCAGTACTTC
CDR3: CASSNTPGQQETQYF
V: TRBV28
J: TRBJ2-5
size: .
D: .

DNA: TGTGCCACGGCGGGGGCTCCCACCGGGGAGCTGTTTTTT
CDR3: CATAGAPTGELFF
V: TRBV15
J: TRBJ2-2
size: .
D: .